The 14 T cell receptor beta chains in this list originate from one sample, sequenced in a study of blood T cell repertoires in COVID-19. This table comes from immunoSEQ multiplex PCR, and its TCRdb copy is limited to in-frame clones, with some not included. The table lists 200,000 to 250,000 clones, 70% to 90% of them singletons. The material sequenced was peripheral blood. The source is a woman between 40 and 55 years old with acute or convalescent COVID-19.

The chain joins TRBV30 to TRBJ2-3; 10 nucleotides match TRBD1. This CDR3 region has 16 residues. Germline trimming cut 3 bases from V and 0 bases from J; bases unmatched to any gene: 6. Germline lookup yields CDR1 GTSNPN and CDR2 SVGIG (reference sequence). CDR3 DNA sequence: TGTGCCTGGAGAACAGGACAGGGGGGTAGCACAGATACGCAGTATTTT. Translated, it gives CAWRTGQGGSTDTQYF.

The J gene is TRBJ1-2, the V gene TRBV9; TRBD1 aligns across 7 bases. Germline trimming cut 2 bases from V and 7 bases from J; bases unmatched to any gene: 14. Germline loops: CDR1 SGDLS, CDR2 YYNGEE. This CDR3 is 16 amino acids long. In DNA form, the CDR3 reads TGTGCCAGCAGCGTGGGGACAGTTGTACAGGCACGTGGCTACACCTTC. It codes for CASSVGTVVQARGYTF.

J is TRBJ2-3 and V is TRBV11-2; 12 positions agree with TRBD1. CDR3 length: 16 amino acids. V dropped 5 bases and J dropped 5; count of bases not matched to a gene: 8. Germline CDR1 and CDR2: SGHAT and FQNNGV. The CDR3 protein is CASSPLGQGAGDTQYF. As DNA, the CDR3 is TGTGCCAGCAGCCCCCTGGGACAGGGGGCCGGAGATACGCAGTATTTT.

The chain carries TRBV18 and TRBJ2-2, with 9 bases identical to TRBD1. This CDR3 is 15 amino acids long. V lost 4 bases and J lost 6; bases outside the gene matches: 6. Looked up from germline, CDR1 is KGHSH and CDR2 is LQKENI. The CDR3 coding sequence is TGTGCCAGCTCACGGACAGGGGATCCAGCCGGGGAGCTGTTTTTT. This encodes CASSRTGDPAGELFF.

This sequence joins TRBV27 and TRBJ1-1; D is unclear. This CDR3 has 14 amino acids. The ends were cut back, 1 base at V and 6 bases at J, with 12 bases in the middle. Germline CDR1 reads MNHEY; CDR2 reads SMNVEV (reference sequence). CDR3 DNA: TGTGCCAGCAGTTTATGGTCTGGGAGCCCTGAAGCTTTCTTT. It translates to CASSLWSGSPEAFF.

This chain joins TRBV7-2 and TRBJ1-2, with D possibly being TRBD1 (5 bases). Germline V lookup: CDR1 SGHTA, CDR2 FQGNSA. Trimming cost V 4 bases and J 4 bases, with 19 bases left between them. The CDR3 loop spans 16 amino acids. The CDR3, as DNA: TGTGCCAGCAGCTACTTAATGTCGCAGGGAGGCTATGGCTACACCTTC. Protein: CASSYLMSQGGYGYTF.

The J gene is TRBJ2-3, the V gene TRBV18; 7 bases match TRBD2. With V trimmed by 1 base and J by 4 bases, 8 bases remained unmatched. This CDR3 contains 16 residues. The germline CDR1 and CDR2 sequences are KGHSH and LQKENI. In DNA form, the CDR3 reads TGTGCCAGCTCACCACGCCAAACTAGCGCTCCAGATACGCAGTATTTT. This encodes CASSPRQTSAPDTQYF.

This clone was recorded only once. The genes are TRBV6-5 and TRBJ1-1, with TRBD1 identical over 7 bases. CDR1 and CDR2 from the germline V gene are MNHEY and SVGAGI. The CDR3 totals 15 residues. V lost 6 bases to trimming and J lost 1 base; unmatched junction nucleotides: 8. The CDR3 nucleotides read TGTGCCAGCAGAACACGACAGGGTGGGAACACTGAAGCTTTCTTT. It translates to CASRTRQGGNTEAFF.

The CDR3 coding sequence is TGCGCCAGCAGCAAAGGAGCAGGTGTTCAGGAAAAACTGTTTTTT. It encodes CASSKGAGVQEKLFF. The chain joins TRBV4-1 to TRBJ1-4; D not resolved. Germline CDR1 MGHRA, CDR2 YSYEKL. Trimming shortened V by 5 bases and J by 8 bases, and 18 bases separated the two germline ends. The CDR3 runs 15 residues.

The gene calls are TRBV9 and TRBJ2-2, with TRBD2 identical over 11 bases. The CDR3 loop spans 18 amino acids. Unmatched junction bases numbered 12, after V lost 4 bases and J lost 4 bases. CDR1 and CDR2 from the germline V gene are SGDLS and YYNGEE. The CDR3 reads CASSPSASGGQSTGELFF. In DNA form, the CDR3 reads TGTGCCAGCAGCCCTTCGGCTAGCGGGGGGCAAAGCACCGGGGAGCTGTTTTTT.

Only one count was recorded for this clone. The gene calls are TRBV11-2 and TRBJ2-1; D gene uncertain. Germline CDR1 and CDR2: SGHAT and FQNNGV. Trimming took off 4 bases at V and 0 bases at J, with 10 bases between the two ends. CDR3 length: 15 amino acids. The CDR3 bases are TGTGCCAGCAGCTCCTACTTGAGCTCCTACAATGAGCAGTTCTTC. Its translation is CASSSYLSSYNEQFF.

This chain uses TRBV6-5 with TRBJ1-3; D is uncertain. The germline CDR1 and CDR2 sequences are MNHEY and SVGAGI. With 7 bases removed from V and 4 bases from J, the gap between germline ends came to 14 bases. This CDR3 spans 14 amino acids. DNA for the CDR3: TGTGCCAGCAAAAGAGGGTTGTCCGGAAACACCATATATTTT. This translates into CASKRGLSGNTIYF.

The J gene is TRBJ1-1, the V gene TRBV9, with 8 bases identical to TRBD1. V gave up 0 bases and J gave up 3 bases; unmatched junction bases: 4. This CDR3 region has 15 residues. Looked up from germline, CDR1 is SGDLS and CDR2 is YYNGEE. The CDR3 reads CASSVGQGRDTEAFF. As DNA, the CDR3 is TGTGCCAGCAGCGTAGGACAGGGGAGGGACACTGAAGCTTTCTTT.

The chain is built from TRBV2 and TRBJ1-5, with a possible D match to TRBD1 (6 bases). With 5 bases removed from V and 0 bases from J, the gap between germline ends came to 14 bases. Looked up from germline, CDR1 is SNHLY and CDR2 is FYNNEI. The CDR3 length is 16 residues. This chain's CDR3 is CASSRPGAYSNQPQHF. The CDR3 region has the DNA TGTGCCAGCAGTAGACCAGGGGCATATAGCAATCAGCCCCAGCATTTT.